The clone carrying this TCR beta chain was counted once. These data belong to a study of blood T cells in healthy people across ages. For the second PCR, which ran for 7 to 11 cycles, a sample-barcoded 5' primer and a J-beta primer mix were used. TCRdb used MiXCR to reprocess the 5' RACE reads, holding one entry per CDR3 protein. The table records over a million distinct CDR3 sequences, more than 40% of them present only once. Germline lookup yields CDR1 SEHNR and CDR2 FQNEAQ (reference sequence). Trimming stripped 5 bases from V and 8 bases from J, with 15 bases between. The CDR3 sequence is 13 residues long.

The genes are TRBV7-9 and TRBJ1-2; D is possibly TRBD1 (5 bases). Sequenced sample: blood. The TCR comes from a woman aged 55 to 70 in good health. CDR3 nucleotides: TGTGCCAGCAGCCCTAGCCTAGGGGTCGGCTACACCTTC. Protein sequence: CASSPSLGVGYTF.